This T cell receptor (beta chain) was captured in a study of siplizumab effects on memory and regulatory T cells. Study-wide results and caveats: A small minority of alloreactive clones were mapped to unstimulated subsets.

Per the germline V gene, CDR1 is SEHNR and CDR2 is FQNEAQ (reference sequence). Trimming removed 0 bases from V and 4 bases from J; junction bases left unmatched: 16. This CDR3 region has 19 residues. Unstimulated subsets comprising naive, memory, effector memory and TEMRA cells were sequenced in three donor pairs. As to this clone: Antigen specificity is unknown.

Assays examined 80,000 to 100,000 TCR templates per sample. TCRdb keeps only in-frame clones here, not all; method: immunoSEQ multiplex PCR. The sample shows about 50,000 clones, just over 95% of them seen only once. The source is a human donor in good health. The specimen sequenced was naive CD8+ T cells sorted from blood. The rearrangement uses TRBV7-9 and TRBJ1-2; 8 bases match TRBD1. The CDR3: CASSLASPGTGAYRYGYTF. In DNA form, the CDR3 reads TGTGCCAGCAGCTTAGCCTCTCCCGGGACAGGCGCATATCGCTATGGCTACACCTTC.